What follows are 23 T cell receptor beta chains derived from one specimen sequenced in a study of blood T cell repertoires in COVID-19. Profiling relied on immunoSEQ multiplex PCR, and the TCRdb table lists in-frame clones only, not all of them. The sample carries around 260,000 clones, about four fifths recorded once. Sequenced sample: peripheral blood. All receptors come from a woman in her 50s who had recovered from COVID-19.

This chain uses TRBV12-5 with TRBJ1-5; 8 positions match TRBD1. The length of the CDR3 is 17 residues. Germline trimming cut 1 base from V and 4 bases from J; bases unmatched to any gene: 9. The germline V gene encodes CDR1 LGHNT and CDR2 FRNRAP. CDR3 residues: CASGLGSRQGSNQPQHF. CDR3 nucleotides: TGTGCTAGTGGTTTGGGCTCCCGACAGGGGTCTAATCAGCCCCAGCATTTT.

The chain joins TRBV5-1 to TRBJ1-5, with 8 bases fitting TRBD1. CDR3 length: 18 amino acids. Germline values: CDR1 SGHRS, CDR2 YFSETQ. V lost 6 bases and J lost 2; bases outside the gene matches: 16. The CDR3 DNA reads TGCGCCAGCATAACGGACAGGGAGGGGACGTGGGGCAATCAGCCCCAGCATTTT. Its translation is CASITDREGTWGNQPQHF.

A single count supports this clone. J is TRBJ2-2 and V is TRBV7-2; TRBD2 matches at 11 bases. After removal of 4 bases from V and 7 bases from J, the junction contained 2 bases not matched to a gene. The CDR3 runs to 14 residues. Germline CDR1 reads SGHTA; CDR2 reads FQGNSA. DNA of the CDR3: TGTGCCAGCAGCTCTAGCGGGAGGCTCGGGGAGCTGTTTTTT. The encoded protein is CASSSSGRLGELFF.

The chain recombines TRBV6-2 or TRBV6-3 with TRBJ2-5; 12 nucleotides match TRBD2. Germline CDR1 reads MNHEY; CDR2 reads SVGEGT. There are 15 residues in the CDR3. J was trimmed by 5 bases and V by 6 bases; bases with no gene match: 7. This chain's CDR3 is CASSRTSGRSETQYF. The DNA of the CDR3 is TGTGCCAGCAGCCGAACTAGCGGGAGGTCGGAGACCCAGTACTTC.

The CDR3 protein is CASRLTGASGKLFF. The CDR3 region has the DNA TGTGCCAGCAGACTGACAGGGGCCAGTGGAAAACTGTTTTTT. The chain employs TRBV28 and TRBJ1-4; TRBD1 aligns across 8 bases. Unmatched junction bases numbered 10, after V lost 6 bases and J lost 10 bases. CDR1 is MDHEN and CDR2 is SYDVKM in the germline V gene. There are 14 residues in the CDR3.

The V and J genes are TRBV6-6 and TRBJ1-3; D may be TRBD1 (5 bases). The CDR3 contains 14 residues. Germline CDR1 reads MNHNY; CDR2 reads SVGAGI (reference sequence). V lost 7 bases and J lost 6, with 16 bases in between. The CDR3 DNA reads as TGTGCCAGCATAGGTACAGGTTCCGCAAACACCATATATTTT. It codes for CASIGTGSANTIYF.

This clone was counted a single time. The genes are TRBV6-4 and TRBJ1-6, with no clear D. V was trimmed by 6 bases and J by 4 bases, leaving 10 bases between them. Germline V lookup: CDR1 MRHNA, CDR2 SNTAGT. The CDR3 consists of 14 residues. This CDR3 reads CASRLDGYNSPLHF. CDR3 nucleotide sequence: TGTGCCAGCAGACTTGACGGGTATAATTCACCCCTCCACTTT.

Details on this clone: A much bigger clone sits one base away, suggesting this may be a read error. The chain employs TRBV2 and TRBJ2-7; D call uncertain. The CDR3 sequence is 12 residues long. The V end was cut by 3 bases, the J end by 0 bases, with 3 bases between. Germline values: CDR1 SNHLY, CDR2 FYNNEI. The CDR3 region is CASSDNSYEQYF. In nucleotides, the CDR3 is TGTGCCAGCAGTGACAACTCCTACGAGCAGTACTTC.

The CDR3 DNA reads TGTGCCAGCAGCTTGGGGCAGGGTAATAACTATGGCTACACCTTC. It yields the protein CASSLGQGNNYGYTF. The chain is built from TRBV5-4 and TRBJ1-2; weak D call: TRBD1 (5 bases). In germline, CDR1 is SGHNT, CDR2 YYREEE (reference sequence). V was shortened by 0 bases and J by 1 base, with 10 bases between the two germline ends. The CDR3 length is 15 residues.

A single count supports this clone. V gene TRBV5-4 combines with J gene TRBJ2-2; 8 bases map to TRBD2. This CDR3 spans 16 amino acids. V gave up 0 bases and J gave up 6 bases; unmatched junction bases: 7. The germline V gene has CDR1 SGHNT and CDR2 YYREEE (reference sequence). In nucleotides, the CDR3 is TGTGCCAGCAGCTTGGCGGGAGGGAGTCATTCCGGGGAGCTGTTTTTT. Residues: CASSLAGGSHSGELFF.

J is TRBJ1-1 and V is TRBV6-5; D gene unclear. V was trimmed by 8 bases and J by 0 bases, leaving 10 bases between them. Looked up from germline, CDR1 is MNHEY and CDR2 is SVGAGI. This CDR3 has 13 residues. The CDR3 loop is CASGQIMNTEAFF. The CDR3 DNA follows: TGTGCCAGCGGCCAGATCATGAACACTGAAGCTTTCTTT.

The chain couples TRBV5-1 to TRBJ1-4; no firm D call. The CDR3 runs to 13 residues. Trimming stripped 4 bases from V and 0 bases from J, with 4 bases between. Germline CDR1 and CDR2: SGHRS and YFSETQ. The CDR3, as DNA: TGCGCCAGCAGCCCCACAACTAATGAAAAACTGTTTTTT. This codes for CASSPTTNEKLFF.

The V gene is TRBV7-9, the J gene TRBJ2-2, with 8 nucleotides matching TRBD1. This CDR3 is built from 16 residues. Germline V gene data show CDR1 as SEHNR and CDR2 as FQNEAQ (reference sequence). After removal of 1 base from V and 6 bases from J, the junction contained 7 bases not matched to a gene. The CDR3 bases are TGTGCCAGCAGCTTAGGACAGGGGATGAGGGCCGGGGAGCTGTTTTTT. Translated: CASSLGQGMRAGELFF.

The V gene is TRBV19, the J gene TRBJ2-3; 10 positions match TRBD1. CDR3 length equals 14 residues. Per germline, CDR1 LNHDA and CDR2 SQIVND (reference sequence). Losses at the gene ends were 4 bases for V and 4 bases for J; bases not matched to a gene: 2. The CDR3 DNA reads TGTGCCAGTAGTAGGGACAGGGGTGCAGATACGCAGTATTTT. As protein: CASSRDRGADTQYF.

The rearrangement uses TRBV2 and TRBJ2-7; D not resolved. This CDR3 has 12 amino acids. Trimming removed 7 bases at V and 0 bases at J, with 7 bases between. Germline CDR1 reads SNHLY; CDR2 reads FYNNEI. CDR3 amino acids: CASTEFSYEQYF. The DNA for the CDR3 is TGTGCCAGCACAGAATTCTCCTACGAGCAGTACTTC.

This clone occurred once. This chain joins TRBV19 and TRBJ2-1; 10 positions match TRBD2. Trimming removed 7 bases from V and 4 bases from J; junction bases left unmatched: 7. Germline CDR1 reads LNHDA; CDR2 reads SQIVND (reference sequence). This CDR3 contains 15 residues. CDR3 region: CASTGSGGIYNEQFF. The CDR3 coding sequence is TGTGCCAGTACGGGTAGCGGGGGGATATACAATGAGCAGTTCTTC.

The chain's CDR3 is CASSPPGQSNEKLFF. CDR3 DNA: TGTGCCAGCAGTCCTCCGGGACAATCTAATGAAAAACTGTTTTTT. The chain carries TRBV2 and TRBJ1-4; the D gene is possibly TRBD1 (6 bases). CDR3 length: 15 amino acids. The germline gives CDR1 SNHLY, CDR2 FYNNEI. V lost 5 bases and J 3 bases, leaving 13 bases between the germline ends.

The chain uses TRBV19 and TRBJ1-5; TRBD1 aligns across 7 bases. This CDR3 contains 16 residues. J was trimmed by 7 bases and V by 10 bases; bases with no gene match: 19. Germline CDR1 and CDR2: LNHDA and SQIVND (reference sequence). CDR3 DNA: TGTGCCACCGAACAGGGGATCATAGCGTCGGGACAGCCCCAGCATTTT. Its protein product is CATEQGIIASGQPQHF.

The chain links TRBV3-1 (or the pseudogene TRBV3-2) to TRBJ2-7; no clear D gene. Germline loops: CDR1 LGHDT, CDR2 YNNKEL (reference sequence). This CDR3 is 12 amino acids long. V gave up 2 bases and J gave up 5 bases, with 7 bases separating them. CDR3 amino acids: CASSQTSNEQYF. The CDR3 bases are TGTGCCAGCAGCCAAACTTCGAACGAGCAGTACTTC.

This chain joins TRBV18 and TRBJ2-5, with 12 bases aligning to TRBD2. Germline V gene data show CDR1 as KGHSH and CDR2 as LQKENI. Trimming cost V 2 bases and J 5 bases; bases outside gene matches: 6. This CDR3 has 16 amino acids. The CDR3 loop reads CASSPARLAGEETQYF. CDR3 nucleotide sequence: TGTGCCAGCTCACCAGCTAGACTAGCGGGGGAGGAGACCCAGTACTTC.

This clone was found once. The chain carries TRBV10-3 and TRBJ2-2; D is uncertain. V lost 6 bases and J lost 4, with 15 bases in between. The length of the CDR3 is 15 residues. Germline CDR1 is ENHRY and CDR2 is SYGVKD. CDR3 sequence (DNA): TGTGCCATCAGCGCTCTCGAGGAAAGCACCGGGGAGCTGTTTTTT. Translating it yields CAISALEESTGELFF.

The chain links TRBV19 to TRBJ2-3; 7 bases fit TRBD2. After removal of 3 bases from V and 2 bases from J, the junction contained 2 bases not matched to a gene. This CDR3 region has 14 residues. Germline V gene sequence: CDR1 LNHDA, CDR2 SQIVND (reference sequence). This chain's CDR3 is CASSMGGVTDTQYF. Written as DNA, the CDR3 is TGTGCCAGTAGTATGGGGGGGGTCACAGATACGCAGTATTTT.

This chain joins TRBV12-3 or TRBV12-4 and TRBJ2-7; D ambiguous. Trimming left V 6 bases short and J 9 bases short, with 15 bases between. The CDR3 totals 12 residues. This chain's CDR3 is CASSPIRLLQYF. As DNA, the CDR3 is TGTGCCAGCAGCCCAATTCGACTCTTGCAGTACTTC.